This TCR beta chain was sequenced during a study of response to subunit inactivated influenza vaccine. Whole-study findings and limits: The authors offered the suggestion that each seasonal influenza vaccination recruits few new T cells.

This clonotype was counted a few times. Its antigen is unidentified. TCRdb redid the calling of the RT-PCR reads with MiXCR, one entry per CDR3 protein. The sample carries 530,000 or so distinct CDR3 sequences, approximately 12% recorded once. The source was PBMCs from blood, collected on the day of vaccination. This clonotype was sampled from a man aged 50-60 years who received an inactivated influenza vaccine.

Here the CDR3 reads CASCQGVNTGELFF. The DNA for the CDR3 is TGCGCCAGCTGCCAGGGGGTCAACACCGGGGAGCTGTTTTTT. This chain links TRBV5-1 with TRBJ2-2; 7 bases fit TRBD1. Germline V gives CDR1 SGHRS, CDR2 YFSETQ. V dropped 7 bases and J dropped 2; count of bases not matched to a gene: 5. The length of the CDR3 is 14 residues. Full variable domain (remainder filled in from reference TRBV5-1 and TRBJ2-2): KAGVTQTPRYLIKTRGQQVTLSCSPISGHRSVSWYQQTPGQGLQFLFEYFSETQRNKGNFPGRFSGRQFSNSRSEMNVSTLELGDSALYLCASCQGVNTGELFFGEGSRLTVL.